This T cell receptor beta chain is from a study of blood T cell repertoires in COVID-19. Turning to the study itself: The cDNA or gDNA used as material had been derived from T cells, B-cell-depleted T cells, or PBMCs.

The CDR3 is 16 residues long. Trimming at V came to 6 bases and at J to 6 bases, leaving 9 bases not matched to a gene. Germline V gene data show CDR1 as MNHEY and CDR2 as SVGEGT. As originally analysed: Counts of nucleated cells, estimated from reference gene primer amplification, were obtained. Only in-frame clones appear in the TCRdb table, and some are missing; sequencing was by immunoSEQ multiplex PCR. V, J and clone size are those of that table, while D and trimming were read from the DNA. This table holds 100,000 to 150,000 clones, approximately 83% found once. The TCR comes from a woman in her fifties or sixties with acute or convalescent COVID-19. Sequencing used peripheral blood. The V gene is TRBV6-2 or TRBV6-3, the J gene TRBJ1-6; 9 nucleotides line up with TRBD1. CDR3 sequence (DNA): TGTGCCAGCAGCCCTACAGGGGGCGCGAGTAATTCACCCCTCCACTTT. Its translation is CASSPTGGASNSPLHF.